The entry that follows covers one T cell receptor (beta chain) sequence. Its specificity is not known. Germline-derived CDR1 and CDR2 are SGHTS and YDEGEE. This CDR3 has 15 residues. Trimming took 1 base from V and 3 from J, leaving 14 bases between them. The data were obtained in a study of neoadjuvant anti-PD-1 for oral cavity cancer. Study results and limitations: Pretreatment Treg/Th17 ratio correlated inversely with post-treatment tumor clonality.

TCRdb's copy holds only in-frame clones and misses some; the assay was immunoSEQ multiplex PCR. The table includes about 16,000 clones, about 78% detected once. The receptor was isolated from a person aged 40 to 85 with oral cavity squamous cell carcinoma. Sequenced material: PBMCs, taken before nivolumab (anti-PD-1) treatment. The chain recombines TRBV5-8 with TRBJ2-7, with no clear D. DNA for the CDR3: TGTGCCAGCAGCTTGTCGGGCCTATCCTACTACGAGCAGTACTTC. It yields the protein CASSLSGLSYYEQYF. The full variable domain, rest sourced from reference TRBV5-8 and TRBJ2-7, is EAGVTQSPTHLIKTRGQQATLRCSPISGHTSVYWYQQALGLGLQFLLWYDEGEERNRGNFPPRFSGRQFPNYSSELNVNALELEDSALYLCASSLSGLSYYEQYFGPGTRLTVT.